These 28 T cell receptor beta chains were all obtained from the same sample, sequenced in a study of PD-1 blockade in classical Hodgkin lymphoma. Every patient experienced relapse after autologous stem cell transplantation, and brentuximab vedotin exposure varied. This table comes from immunoSEQ multiplex PCR, and its TCRdb copy is limited to in-frame clones, with some not included. This table has under 15,000 clones, 80% to 95% appearing once. The sample here was peripheral blood mononuclear cells (PBMCs), taken at baseline. All receptors come from a human donor with classical Hodgkin lymphoma.

The chain is built from TRBV7-9 and TRBJ2-2, with D possibly being TRBD1 (5 bases). Trimming pared 6 bases from V and 3 bases from J, leaving 14 bases between. Germline CDR1 SEHNR, CDR2 FQNEAQ (reference sequence). The CDR3 loop spans 15 amino acids. The CDR3 bases are TGTGCCAGCAGACAGGTGGGCGATTACACCGGGGAGCTGTTTTTT. Amino acids: CASRQVGDYTGELFF.

This chain joins TRBV4-1 and TRBJ1-4; unclear D gene. Trimming removed 1 base at V and 5 bases at J, with 11 bases between. This CDR3 is 15 amino acids long. Germline CDR1 is MGHRA and CDR2 is YSYEKL. The CDR3 nucleotides read TGCGCCAGCAGCCAAGCGGGCGGTGGCAATGAAAAACTGTTTTTT. Translation gives CASSQAGGGNEKLFF.

The rearrangement uses TRBV5-1 and TRBJ2-6; no definite D call. Per the germline V gene, CDR1 is SGHRS and CDR2 is YFSETQ. The CDR3 is 14 residues long. The V and J ends lost 4 bases and 2 bases respectively, with 7 bases between them. CDR3 region: CASSLDPGANVLTF. The CDR3 DNA reads as TGCGCCAGCAGCCTGGACCCTGGGGCCAACGTCCTGACTTTC.

This clone has a single count. V gene TRBV6-6 combines with J gene TRBJ2-1, with 8 positions matching TRBD1. The CDR3 runs to 14 residues. The germline V gene encodes CDR1 MNHNY and CDR2 SVGAGI (reference sequence). The junction had 9 bases not matched to a gene; V was cut back by 7 bases and J by 7 bases. CDR3: CASTAGQGRNEQFF. The CDR3 coding sequence is TGTGCCAGCACCGCCGGACAGGGCAGGAATGAGCAGTTCTTC.

This chain uses TRBV7-9 with TRBJ1-1; 10 nucleotides line up with TRBD1. Germline assignment: CDR1 SEHNR and CDR2 FQNEAQ (reference sequence). Trimming at V came to 5 bases and at J to 5 bases, leaving 11 bases not matched to a gene. This CDR3 has 16 residues. The DNA of the CDR3 is TGTGCCAGCAGCCCCCGGGACAGGGGAATTTTAACTGAAGCTTTCTTT. This sequence encodes CASSPRDRGILTEAFF.

This clone was recorded only once. CDR3 sequence reads: CAWSVVGSNEKLFF. The CDR3 bases are TGTGCCTGGAGTGTCGTAGGATCTAATGAAAAACTGTTTTTT. The chain couples TRBV30 to TRBJ1-4, with D unresolved. V lost 0 bases and J lost 3, with 8 bases in between. Germline-derived CDR1 and CDR2 are GTSNPN and SVGIG (reference sequence). The CDR3 consists of 14 residues.

This chain connects TRBV28 to TRBJ2-5, with TRBD2 matching over 9 bases. Germline V gene sequence: CDR1 MDHEN, CDR2 SYDVKM. J gave up 5 bases and V 4 bases, and 2 bases lay outside the gene matches. There are 13 residues in the CDR3. The DNA of the CDR3 is TGTGCCAGCAGTTGGACTAGCGTTGAGACCCAGTACTTC. Residues: CASSWTSVETQYF.

The rearrangement joins TRBV19 to TRBJ1-1, with 9 bases matching TRBD1. Germline V CDR1 and CDR2: LNHDA, SQIVND (reference sequence). Unmatched junction bases numbered 6, after V lost 6 bases and J lost 4 bases. The CDR3 consists of 14 residues. DNA for the CDR3: TGTGCCAGTAGAGCAACAGGGGGCATCACTGAAGCTTTCTTT. It translates to CASRATGGITEAFF.

The chain has TRBV6-6 and TRBJ2-1; D is ambiguous. With 6 bases removed from V and 1 base from J, the gap between germline ends came to 7 bases. Germline CDR1 and CDR2: MNHNY and SVGAGI (reference sequence). The CDR3 runs to 13 residues. The DNA of the CDR3 is TGTGCCAGCAGCCGGGTATCCTACAATGAGCAGTTCTTC. Translation gives CASSRVSYNEQFF.

A word on this clone: An end of the junction does not agree with germline; a read error may underlie this. The chain couples TRBV5-1 to TRBJ2-7; D unclear. Germline CDR1 and CDR2: SGHRS and YFSETQ. This CDR3 comprises 14 residues. The CDR3 sequence is CAGSLDGRAYEQYF. The CDR3, as DNA: TGCGCCGGCAGCTTGGACGGCAGAGCCTACGAGCAGTACTTC. Full variable domain (outside the CDR3, taken from reference TRBV5-1 and TRBJ2-7): KAGVTQTPRYLIKTRGQQVTLSCSPISGHRSVSWYQQTPGQGLQFLFEYFSETQRNKGNFPGRFSGRQFSNSRSEMNVSTLELGDSALYLCAGSLDGRAYEQYFGPGTRLTVT.

V gene TRBV6-1 combines with J gene TRBJ2-2, with D tentatively TRBD1 (7 bases). Deletions cut 10 bases from V and 4 bases from J, with 13 bases between. Germline lookup yields CDR1 MNHNS and CDR2 SASEGT. This CDR3 has 13 amino acids. CDR3 protein: CANRQGLTGELFF. For the CDR3, the DNA is TGTGCCAACCGACAGGGACTCACCGGGGAGCTGTTTTTT.

V gene TRBV6-6 combines with J gene TRBJ1-2; possibly TRBD1 for D (5 bases). Looked up from germline, CDR1 is MNHNY and CDR2 is SVGAGI (reference sequence). Between the trimmed V and J ends, which lost 7 bases and 4 bases, there was a span of 13 bases. The CDR3 consists of 13 residues. The CDR3 region has the DNA TGTGCCAGCAAGGGACGGCGGGCCTATGGCTACACCTTC. Translating gives CASKGRRAYGYTF.

The rearrangement links TRBV6-4 to TRBJ1-5; the D gene is possibly TRBD1 (6 bases). Trimming took off 7 bases at V and 4 bases at J, with 26 bases between the two ends. CDR3 size: 18 residues. The germline CDR1 and CDR2 sequences are MRHNA and SNTAGT. This CDR3 is CASNEGQPRGKRNQPQHF. Written as DNA, the CDR3 is TGTGCCAGCAATGAAGGACAACCAAGGGGGAAACGGAATCAGCCCCAGCATTTT.

This clone was counted a few times. V is TRBV19 and J is TRBJ2-1; 14 bases fit TRBD2. CDR3 length: 21 residues. V lost 0 bases, J lost 0 bases, and 10 bases stayed unmatched. CDR1 is LNHDA and CDR2 is SQIVND in the germline V gene (reference sequence). CDR3 coding DNA: TGTGCCAGTAGTATAGATTCGGGACTAGCGGGGGCCCTGAGCTCCTACAATGAGCAGTTCTTC. It translates to CASSIDSGLAGALSSYNEQFF.

On this clone: In the same sample, other DNA sequences code for this CDR3. The chain carries TRBV10-3 and TRBJ2-3, with 12 bases that match TRBD2. The CDR3 contains 17 residues. Germline trimming cut 3 bases from V and 5 bases from J; bases unmatched to any gene: 9. The germline CDR1 and CDR2 sequences are ENHRY and SYGVKD. Here the CDR3 reads CAISESVLAGGQDTQYF. In DNA form, the CDR3 reads TGTGCCATCAGTGAATCCGTGCTAGCGGGGGGGCAAGATACGCAGTATTTT.

The chain employs TRBV10-2 and TRBJ2-7; D not certain. CDR3 length: 11 amino acids. V shed 6 bases and J shed 1 base, with 4 bases lying between them. CDR1 WSHSY and CDR2 SAAADI come from the germline V gene. This CDR3 is CASSESYEQYF. As DNA, the CDR3 is TGCGCCAGCAGCGAATCCTACGAGCAGTACTTC.

V and J are TRBV7-2 and TRBJ2-2, with TRBD2 matching over 10 bases. In germline, CDR1 is SGHTA, CDR2 FQGNSA. J lost 5 bases, V lost 9 bases, and 3 bases had no gene match. The CDR3 loop spans 13 amino acids. The DNA for the CDR3 is TGTGCCAGTCGGACTAGCGGAACCGGGGAGCTGTTTTTT. Translation gives CASRTSGTGELFF.

The J gene is TRBJ2-5, the V gene TRBV4-2; a weak D match, TRBD2 (6 bases). Germline values: CDR1 LGHNA, CDR2 YNFKEQ. The CDR3 totals 16 residues. V was cut by 0 bases and J by 1 base, with 12 bases left in between. CDR3 coding DNA: TGTGCCAGCAGCCAAGAGGCGGGGCTGAGCCAAGAGACCCAGTACTTC. Protein product: CASSQEAGLSQETQYF.

A single count supports this clone. The CDR3 is CASSQGYSGNTIYF. CDR3 nucleotide sequence: TGTGCCAGCAGTCAAGGATACTCTGGAAACACCATATATTTT. This sequence joins TRBV7-2 and TRBJ1-3; no firm D call. V was shortened by 6 bases and J by 0 bases, with 9 bases between the two germline ends. The CDR3 spans 14 residues. CDR1 is SGHTA and CDR2 is FQGNSA in the germline V gene. The full variable domain, in which reference TRBV7-2 and TRBJ1-3 provide the parts outside the CDR3, is GAGVSQSPSNKVTEKGKDVELRCDPISGHTALYWYRQSLGQGLEFLIYFQGNSAPDKSGLPSDRFSAERTGGSVSTLTIQRTQQEDSAVYLCASSQGYSGNTIYFGEGSWLTVV.

On this clone: The junction departs from germline at one end; a sequencing error may be responsible. The chain couples TRBV5-1 to TRBJ2-7; D is possibly TRBD2 (5 bases). This CDR3 contains 14 residues. Per germline, CDR1 SGHRS and CDR2 YFSETQ. CDR3: CASSSSGITYGQYF. CDR3 DNA sequence: TGCGCCAGCAGCAGCAGCGGAATTACCTACGGGCAGTACTTC.

The chain links TRBV5-1 to TRBJ2-5; 11 positions match TRBD2. J lost 6 bases, V lost 0 bases, and 4 bases had no gene match. The CDR3 totals 15 residues. Germline assignment: CDR1 SGHRS and CDR2 YFSETQ. The CDR3 loop is CASSLDLAGGQTQYF. The CDR3, as DNA: TGCGCCAGCAGCTTGGACCTAGCGGGGGGACAGACCCAGTACTTC.

The sample holds one count of this clone. The chain has TRBV10-3 and TRBJ1-2; perhaps TRBD1 as D (6 bases). V dropped 3 bases and J dropped 7 bases, with 24 bases sitting between them. Germline lookup yields CDR1 ENHRY and CDR2 SYGVKD. This CDR3 contains 17 residues. CDR3 loop: CAISDPSFVGETGGYTF. The CDR3 nucleotides are TGTGCCATCAGTGACCCCTCTTTCGTAGGGGAGACAGGTGGCTACACCTTC.

The chain employs TRBV6-5 and TRBJ2-3; D might be TRBD2 (5 bases). Germline CDR1 MNHEY, CDR2 SVGAGI. V lost 0 bases to trimming and J lost 0 bases, with 10 bases between them. The CDR3 has 16 residues. CDR3 bases: TGTGCCAGCAGTTACTCGGAGGCGGCGAGCACAGATACGCAGTATTTT. Protein product: CASSYSEAASTDTQYF.

The rearrangement joins TRBV11-3 to TRBJ2-1; 7 bases map to TRBD2. Trimming at V came to 3 bases and at J to 5 bases, leaving 4 bases not matched to a gene. The CDR3 totals 14 residues. Germline-derived CDR1 and CDR2 are SGHNT and YENEEA. CDR3: CASSLAGLNNEQFF. CDR3 in DNA: TGTGCCAGCAGCTTGGCGGGACTAAACAATGAGCAGTTCTTC.

The sample holds one count of this clone. Different DNA sequences within this sample yield the same CDR3. The V and J genes are TRBV5-1 and TRBJ2-5; possibly TRBD2 for D (6 bases). In germline, CDR1 is SGHRS, CDR2 YFSETQ. The germline V and J ends were trimmed by 2 bases and 1 base, with 6 bases remaining between them. CDR3 size: 13 residues. The CDR3 is CASSFGGQETQYF. The CDR3 nucleotides read TGCGCCAGCAGCTTCGGGGGCCAAGAGACCCAGTACTTC.

This sequence joins TRBV28 and TRBJ2-2, with TRBD1 identical over 9 bases. V dropped 0 bases and J dropped 6; count of bases not matched to a gene: 11. The CDR3 contains 18 residues. Germline V gives CDR1 MDHEN, CDR2 SYDVKM. The CDR3 region has the DNA TGTGCCAGCAGTTTATGGGGCTCGGGACAGGGCCGGGCCGGGGAGCTGTTTTTT. Its protein product is CASSLWGSGQGRAGELFF.

V is TRBV19 and J is TRBJ2-3; possible D gene TRBD1, 6 bases. The CDR3 covers 14 residues. Trimming stripped 1 base from V and 1 base from J, with 6 bases between. CDR1 and CDR2 from the germline V gene are LNHDA and SQIVND (reference sequence). This CDR3 is CASSIGTGTDTQYF. Here the CDR3 DNA reads TGTGCCAGTAGTATAGGGACAGGCACAGATACGCAGTATTTT.

V is TRBV2 and J is TRBJ1-5; 10 nucleotides match TRBD1. The CDR3 totals 15 residues. Germline V CDR1 and CDR2: SNHLY, FYNNEI. V lost 5 bases and J lost 9; bases outside the gene matches: 10. The CDR3 DNA reads as TGTGCCAGCAGTTCCCTGACAGGGGGCAGTAGGCCCCAGCATTTT. Amino acids: CASSSLTGGSRPQHF.